Sequencing of this TCR beta chain was carried out in a study of blood T cell repertoires in COVID-19. Clones were sequenced by immunoSEQ multiplex PCR, and TCRdb holds only the in-frame ones, with some missing. The sample includes tens of thousands of clones, roughly 90% of them seen just once. Germline CDR1 is DFQATT and CDR2 is SNEGSKA (reference sequence). V was clipped by 3 bases and J by 7 bases; unmatched bases: 7. This CDR3 spans 14 amino acids. This clone was found once. The chain uses TRBV20-1 and TRBJ1-5; 9 bases align to TRBD1. This receptor was identified in an elderly woman with COVID-19, enrolled during active disease. Sequencing used peripheral blood. CDR3 protein: CSASGTGSNQPQHF. CDR3 sequence (DNA): TGCAGTGCTAGTGGGACAGGGAGTAACCAGCCCCAGCATTTT.